Detailed here is one T cell receptor (beta chain). What it binds is unknown. The length of the CDR3 is 12 residues. The V gene lost 7 bases and the J gene lost 5 bases, with 11 bases spanning the gap. Germline V gene data show CDR1 as SQVTM and CDR2 as ANQGSEA. This record belongs to a study of T cells after yellow fever vaccination. At the level of the study: Low-cell-number fractions were prepared with SMART-Seq v4 Ultra Low Input. Study conclusions and caveats: Booster sampling recovered most clones from primary vaccination (around 96% CD4, around 88% CD8). Few clonotypes appeared in both CD4 and CD8 compartments.

Making TCR cDNA involved 5'RACE template switching, which added UMIs and a universal primer site. TCRdb reprocessed the 5' RACE reads via MiXCR and lists one record per CDR3 protein. The sample lists around 590,000 distinct CDR3 sequences, approximately 13% occurring once. This sample comprised PBMCs, obtained on the day of the yellow fever booster vaccination. The TCR sequence derives from a man younger than 40 who received the YFV17D yellow fever vaccine. The V gene is TRBV29-1, the J gene TRBJ2-2; TRBD1 might be the D (6 bases). CDR3 residues: CSGRTGTGELFF. CDR3 nucleotide sequence: TGCAGCGGCCGTACAGGGACCGGGGAGCTGTTTTTT.